Following are 30 T cell receptor beta chains from one sample sequenced in a study of neurological immune-mediated disorders. TCRdb passed the 5' RACE reads through MiXCR, listing each CDR3 protein once. The sample lists 55,000 to 65,000 distinct CDR3 sequences; roughly 10% were seen once. This sample's time point: longitudinal time-point 2. Sample: PBMCs. These receptors originate from a young man in good health.

This clonotype was counted ten times or more. The chain has TRBV20-1 and TRBJ2-6; D is undetermined. V lost 3 bases, J lost 2 bases, and 14 bases lay in between. Germline values: CDR1 DFQATT, CDR2 SNEGSKA (reference sequence). CDR3 length: 16 residues. CDR3 in DNA: TGCAGTGCTAGCTCGGCGAAGAGGACTGGGGCCAACGTCCTGACTTTC. As protein: CSASSAKRTGANVLTF.

Many counts were recorded for this clonotype. V gene TRBV18 combines with J gene TRBJ2-7, with D uncertain. This CDR3 contains 17 residues. Germline-derived CDR1 and CDR2 are KGHSH and LQKENI. V shed 2 bases and J shed 3 bases, with 20 bases lying between them. Here the CDR3 DNA reads TGTGCCAGCTCACCAAGTGCTAGGGATCCCCTAGACTACGAGCAGTACTTC. The encoded protein is CASSPSARDPLDYEQYF.

This clonotype was counted many times. V is TRBV29-1 and J is TRBJ2-3, with TRBD2 matching over 7 bases. V lost 7 bases and J lost 4; bases outside the gene matches: 11. The CDR3 is made up of 14 amino acids. CDR1 and CDR2 from the germline V gene are SQVTM and ANQGSEA. The CDR3 reads CSASTSPVSDTQYF. The CDR3 bases are TGCAGCGCATCGACTAGCCCCGTGTCAGATACGCAGTATTTT.

This clonotype was detected ten times or more. The J gene is TRBJ2-2, the V gene TRBV9, with D unresolved. Germline V gives CDR1 SGDLS, CDR2 YYNGEE. This CDR3 has 16 amino acids. Trimming removed 3 bases from V and 5 bases from J, with 17 bases in between. The CDR3: CASSDRINPDTGELFF. The DNA for the CDR3 is TGTGCCAGCAGCGACAGAATCAACCCCGATACCGGGGAGCTGTTTTTT.

This clonotype was detected only a few times. The chain has TRBV4-1 and TRBJ2-7; TRBD2 agrees at 8 bases. This CDR3 spans 15 amino acids. The germline V gene has CDR1 MGHRA and CDR2 YSYEKL. V was pared by 4 bases and J by 2 bases, with 7 bases of the junction left unmatched. In DNA, the CDR3 is TGCGCCAGCAGCCGGGAGACTAGCGTTACCTACGAGCAGTACTTC. Protein sequence: CASSRETSVTYEQYF.

This clonotype was detected ten times or more. This rearrangement joins TRBV5-1 to TRBJ1-4, with 11 bases fitting TRBD1. The CDR3 consists of 14 residues. V shed 4 bases, J shed 7 bases, and the junction held 3 bases outside the gene matches. Per the germline V gene, CDR1 is SGHRS and CDR2 is YFSETQ. This CDR3 is CASSVGTGGEKLFF. Written as DNA, the CDR3 is TGCGCCAGCAGCGTCGGGACAGGGGGTGAAAAACTGTTTTTT.

This clonotype was counted many times. V is TRBV6-4 and J is TRBJ2-2; possibly TRBD1 or TRBD2 for D (5 bases each). The V gene's germline CDR1 is MRHNA and CDR2 SNTAGT. The V end lost 3 bases, the J end lost 1 base, and 9 bases lay between the germline ends. The CDR3 is 15 amino acids. This CDR3 is CASSDLGENTGELFF. Here the CDR3 DNA reads TGTGCCAGCAGTGATCTGGGGGAGAACACCGGGGAGCTGTTTTTT.

This clonotype was counted many times. This chain connects TRBV12-3 or TRBV12-4 to TRBJ2-3; D is ambiguous. Trimming took off 8 bases at V and 0 bases at J, with 12 bases between the two ends. This CDR3 comprises 14 residues. CDR3 protein: CASLYLLSTDTQYF. The CDR3 DNA follows: TGTGCCAGCCTATATCTCCTGAGCACAGATACGCAGTATTTT.

Many counts were recorded for this clonotype. The chain is built from TRBV10-3 and TRBJ1-1; D may be TRBD1 (5 bases). V shed 10 bases and J shed 0 bases, with 12 bases lying between them. The germline V gene encodes CDR1 ENHRY and CDR2 SYGVKD. The CDR3 contains 13 residues. The CDR3 DNA follows: TGTGCCACGAATACAGGCATGAACACTGAAGCTTTCTTT. Encoded protein: CATNTGMNTEAFF.

This clonotype occurred many times. This chain links TRBV21-1 with TRBJ2-7; the D call in the table, TRBD1, was not verified against the DNA. TRBV21-1 counts as a pseudogene. CDR3 length: 13 residues. The CDR3 loop reads CASSKGQCYEQYF. DNA of the CDR3: TGTGCCAGCAGCAAAGGACAGTGCTACGAGCAGTACTTC.

This clonotype was seen ten or more times. This chain links TRBV28 with TRBJ2-1, with 10 bases matching TRBD2. V lost 5 bases to trimming and J lost 13 bases; unmatched junction nucleotides: 17. The CDR3 has 16 residues. In germline, CDR1 is MDHEN, CDR2 SYDVKM. The DNA for the CDR3 is TGTGCCAGCAGTCTCCAGAGCGGGAGGGCCTCAGTCCGACAGTTCTTC. This codes for CASSLQSGRASVRQFF.

This clonotype occurred many times. The gene calls are TRBV12-3 or TRBV12-4 and TRBJ2-5; TRBD2 matches 7 bases. CDR3 length: 14 amino acids. After removal of 1 base from V and 5 bases from J, the junction contained 4 bases not matched to a gene. The CDR3 sequence: CASSLELARETQYF. The CDR3 DNA follows: TGTGCCAGCAGTTTAGAACTAGCGAGGGAGACCCAGTACTTC.

This clonotype appeared many times. The genes are TRBV6-1 and TRBJ1-5; D may be TRBD1 (6 bases). Trimming took off 3 bases at V and 6 bases at J, with 9 bases between the two ends. The germline V gene has CDR1 MNHNS and CDR2 SASEGT. This CDR3 is built from 13 residues. The chain's CDR3 is CASSDTGLQPQHF. For the CDR3, the DNA is TGTGCCAGCAGTGACACAGGGCTTCAGCCCCAGCATTTT.

This clonotype showed up many times. J is TRBJ2-2 and V is TRBV7-9; the D gene could be TRBD1 or TRBD2 (5 bases each). V lost 5 bases and J lost 6, with 19 bases in between. Germline V gene lookup returns CDR1 SEHNR and CDR2 FQNEAQ (reference sequence). The length of the CDR3 is 16 residues. The CDR3 region has the DNA TGTGCCAGCAGCGAAGGGATGGGGCCGAGGGCCGGGGAGCTGTTTTTT. Its protein is CASSEGMGPRAGELFF.

This clonotype is labeled medium-sized. This sequence joins TRBV4-1 and TRBJ2-1; 9 positions match TRBD2. This CDR3 spans 13 amino acids. V was clipped by 0 bases and J by 14 bases; unmatched bases: 5. Germline V gene data show CDR1 as MGHRA and CDR2 as YSYEKL. The DNA of the CDR3 is TGCGCCAGCAGCCAAGATGAGCTAGCGGGAAAGTTCTTC. Encoded protein: CASSQDELAGKFF.

Many counts were recorded for this clonotype. The rearrangement joins TRBV7-2 to TRBJ2-3; 11 bases are a match to TRBD2. This CDR3 region has 14 residues. Trimming removed 11 bases from V and 0 bases from J; junction bases left unmatched: 4. From germline, CDR1 is SGHTA and CDR2 FQGNSA. Here the CDR3 reads CAETSGASTDTQYF. CDR3 sequence (DNA): TGTGCCGAGACTAGCGGGGCAAGCACAGATACGCAGTATTTT.

This clonotype was seen repeatedly, ten times or more. This sequence joins TRBV5-1 and TRBJ2-3; a possible D gene is TRBD1 (6 bases). The CDR3 loop spans 15 amino acids. Trimming took off 1 base at V and 0 bases at J, with 9 bases between the two ends. Germline CDR1 and CDR2: SGHRS and YFSETQ. Here the CDR3 DNA reads TGCGCCAGCAGCTTGTGGGACACAAGCACAGATACGCAGTATTTT. Translation: CASSLWDTSTDTQYF. Full variable domain (missing parts from reference TRBV5-1 and TRBJ2-3): KAGVTQTPRYLIKTRGQQVTLSCSPISGHRSVSWYQQTPGQGLQFLFEYFSETQRNKGNFPGRFSGRQFSNSRSEMNVSTLELGDSALYLCASSLWDTSTDTQYFGPGTRLTVL.

This clonotype occurred many times. The chain is built from TRBV5-1 and TRBJ2-3; TRBD2 agrees at 8 bases. Germline V gives CDR1 SGHRS, CDR2 YFSETQ. V was pared by 0 bases and J by 3 bases, with 3 bases of the junction left unmatched. The CDR3 totals 15 residues. CDR3 residues: CASSLVLAETDTQYF. Here the CDR3 DNA reads TGCGCCAGCAGCTTGGTACTAGCGGAGACAGATACGCAGTATTTT.

This clonotype appeared many times. This sequence joins TRBV6-5 and TRBJ1-6; 7 bases are a match to TRBD1. This CDR3 contains 13 residues. Germline V gives CDR1 MNHEY, CDR2 SVGAGI. V dropped 5 bases and J dropped 10; count of bases not matched to a gene: 5. CDR3 sequence: CASSRQGGSPLHF. The CDR3 coding sequence is TGTGCCAGCAGTCGACAGGGAGGGTCACCCCTCCACTTT.

For this clonotype: A read error is possible here, since a much larger clone lies one base away. The chain joins TRBV5-5 to TRBJ1-5; D might be TRBD1 (5 bases). CDR1 is SGHKS, CDR2 YYEKEE, per germline (reference sequence). The CDR3 length is 18 residues. V was trimmed by 2 bases and J by 1 base, leaving 19 bases between them. The CDR3 loop reads CASSFALHGAISNQPQHF. The CDR3 bases are TGTGCCAGCAGCTTTGCCCTACACGGGGCCATAAGCAATCAGCCCCAGCATTTT.

The sample holds many counts of this clonotype. The chain combines TRBV24-1 with TRBJ2-1; 8 nucleotides line up with TRBD2. The CDR3 has 18 amino acids. CDR1 is KGHDR, CDR2 SFDVKD, per germline. J lost 0 bases, V lost 4 bases, and 10 bases had no gene match. CDR3: CATSDPGAGGGSYNEQFF. In nucleotides, the CDR3 is TGTGCCACCAGTGACCCCGGGGCGGGAGGAGGCTCCTACAATGAGCAGTTCTTC.

Details on this clonotype: A much larger clone differs by one base, so this may be a read error. The chain couples TRBV10-3 to TRBJ2-3, with 7 bases lining up with TRBD2. J was trimmed by 4 bases and V by 4 bases; bases with no gene match: 17. The CDR3 extends over 18 amino acids. Germline V lookup: CDR1 ENHRY, CDR2 SYGVKD. The CDR3 sequence is CAISVGTIGRRAADTQYF. As DNA, the CDR3 is TGTGCCATCAGTGTCGGGACTATCGGGAGGAGAGCAGCAGATACGCAGTATTTT.

This clonotype occurred many times. The rearrangement links TRBV7-6 to TRBJ2-7; a possible D gene is TRBD2 (6 bases). The germline V gene has CDR1 SGHVS and CDR2 FNYEAQ. Trimming shortened V by 5 bases and J by 2 bases, and 13 bases separated the two germline ends. CDR3 length: 14 amino acids. CDR3 DNA: TGTGCCAGCAGCGTCGCCGGAGGGGCCTACGAGCAGTACTTC. It encodes CASSVAGGAYEQYF.

The sample holds many counts of this clonotype. The chain carries TRBV6-5 and TRBJ2-6, with 8 nucleotides matching TRBD1. The V gene end was trimmed by 2 bases and the J gene end by 0 bases; junction bases not matched to a gene: 3. The CDR3 is made up of 17 amino acids. Germline CDR1 reads MNHEY; CDR2 reads SVGAGI. Here the CDR3 DNA reads TGTGCCAGCAGTTACGGGACAGGCGTCTCTGGGGCCAACGTCCTGACTTTC. It translates to CASSYGTGVSGANVLTF.

The J gene is TRBJ2-1, the V gene TRBV6-6, with D perhaps matching TRBD2 (6 bases). V lost 5 bases and J lost 10, with 9 bases in between. The CDR3 is 11 amino acids. CDR1 is MNHNY, CDR2 SVGAGI, per germline (reference sequence). CDR3 protein: CASSQEGEQFF. CDR3 DNA sequence: TGTGCCAGCAGTCAGGAGGGCGAGCAGTTCTTC.

The sample holds many counts of this clonotype. The chain links TRBV27 to TRBJ1-5; no clear D. Trimming took 3 bases from V and 5 from J, leaving 11 bases between them. This CDR3 spans 14 amino acids. CDR1 MNHEY and CDR2 SMNVEV come from the germline V gene (reference sequence). For the CDR3, the DNA is TGTGCCAGCAGTTTCGCCCAGGCCGATCAGCCCCAGCATTTT. Its translation: CASSFAQADQPQHF.

Many counts were recorded for this clonotype. The chain couples TRBV5-1 to TRBJ2-7; 8 positions agree with TRBD1. The CDR3 has 13 residues. Germline CDR1 SGHRS, CDR2 YFSETQ. V lost 2 bases and J lost 7; bases outside the gene matches: 5. The CDR3 region has the DNA TGCGCCAGCAGCTTACAGTACAGGGGGGAGCAGTACTTC. Its translation is CASSLQYRGEQYF.

This clonotype was detected ten times or more. The rearrangement links TRBV2 to TRBJ2-7, with TRBD1 identical over 9 bases. Trimming took 6 bases from V and 3 from J; bases not matched to a gene: 12. The CDR3 spans 16 residues. The germline V gene encodes CDR1 SNHLY and CDR2 FYNNEI. The CDR3 region has the DNA TGTGCCAGCAGACCGGGACAGGGTTCCTCCGGCTACGAGCAGTACTTC. Its translation: CASRPGQGSSGYEQYF.

This clonotype showed up many times. The chain has TRBV5-1 and TRBJ2-7, with 7 positions matching TRBD2. Trimming at V came to 3 bases and at J to 0 bases, leaving 3 bases not matched to a gene. From germline, CDR1 is SGHRS and CDR2 YFSETQ. The CDR3 sequence is 14 residues long. The CDR3 region is CASSWERGSYEQYF. In nucleotides, the CDR3 is TGCGCCAGCAGCTGGGAGCGGGGCTCCTACGAGCAGTACTTC.

This clonotype has a count of ten or more. The CDR3 DNA is TGCGCCAGCAGCTTGGCCACGACTAGCGGTTACAATGAGCAGTTCTTC. It codes for CASSLATTSGYNEQFF. J is TRBJ2-1 and V is TRBV5-1, with 9 nucleotides matching TRBD2. The germline V gene encodes CDR1 SGHRS and CDR2 YFSETQ. The trim removed 0 bases at V and 4 bases at J, leaving 5 bases unmatched. The length of the CDR3 is 16 residues. Based on the CDR3 plus reference TRBV5-1 and TRBJ2-1, the full variable domain is KAGVTQTPRYLIKTRGQQVTLSCSPISGHRSVSWYQQTPGQGLQFLFEYFSETQRNKGNFPGRFSGRQFSNSRSEMNVSTLELGDSALYLCASSLATTSGYNEQFFGPGTRLTVL.